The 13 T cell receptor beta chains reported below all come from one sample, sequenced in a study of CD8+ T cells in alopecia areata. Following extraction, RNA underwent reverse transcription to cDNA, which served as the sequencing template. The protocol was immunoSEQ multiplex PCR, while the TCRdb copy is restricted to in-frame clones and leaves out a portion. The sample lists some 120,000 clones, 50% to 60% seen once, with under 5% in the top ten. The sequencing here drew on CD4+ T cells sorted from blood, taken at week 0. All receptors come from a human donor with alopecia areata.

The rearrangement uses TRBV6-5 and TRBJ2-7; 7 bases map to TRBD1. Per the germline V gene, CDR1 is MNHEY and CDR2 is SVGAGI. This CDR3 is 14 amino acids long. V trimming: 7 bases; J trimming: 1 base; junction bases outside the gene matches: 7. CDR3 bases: TGTGCCAGCAAGCTGACAGGGCTGTCCTACGAGCAGTACTTC. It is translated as CASKLTGLSYEQYF.

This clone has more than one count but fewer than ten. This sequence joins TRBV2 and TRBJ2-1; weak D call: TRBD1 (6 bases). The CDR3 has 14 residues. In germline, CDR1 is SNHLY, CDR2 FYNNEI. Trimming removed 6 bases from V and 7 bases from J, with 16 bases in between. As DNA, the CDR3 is TGTGCCAGCAGGGAGCACAGGGAAGGAAATGAGCAGTTCTTC. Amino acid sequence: CASREHREGNEQFF.

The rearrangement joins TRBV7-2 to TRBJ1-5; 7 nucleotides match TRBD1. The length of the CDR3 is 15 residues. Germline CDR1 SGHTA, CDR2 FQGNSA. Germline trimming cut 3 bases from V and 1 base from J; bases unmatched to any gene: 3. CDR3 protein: CASSLTGQSNQPQHF. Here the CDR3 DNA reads TGTGCCAGCAGCTTGACAGGGCAGAGCAATCAGCCCCAGCATTTT.

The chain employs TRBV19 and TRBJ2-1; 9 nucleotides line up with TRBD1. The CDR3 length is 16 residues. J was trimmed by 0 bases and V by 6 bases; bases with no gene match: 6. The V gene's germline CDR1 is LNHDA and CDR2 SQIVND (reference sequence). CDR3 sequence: CASSRQGVNSYNEQFF. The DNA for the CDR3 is TGTGCCAGTAGCCGACAGGGGGTGAACTCCTACAATGAGCAGTTCTTC. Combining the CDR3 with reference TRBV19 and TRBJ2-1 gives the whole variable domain DGGITQSPKYLFRKEGQNVTLSCEQNLNHDAMYWYRQDPGQGLRLIYYSQIVNDFQKGDIAEGYSVSREKKESFPLTVTSAQKNPTAFYLCASSRQGVNSYNEQFFGPGTRLTVL.

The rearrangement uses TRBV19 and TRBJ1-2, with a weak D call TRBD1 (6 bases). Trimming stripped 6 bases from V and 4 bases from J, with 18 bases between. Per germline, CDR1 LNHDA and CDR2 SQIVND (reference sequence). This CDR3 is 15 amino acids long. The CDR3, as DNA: TGTGCCAGTAGGACTACAGGGACCGGGGGCTATGGCTACACCTTC. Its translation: CASRTTGTGGYGYTF.

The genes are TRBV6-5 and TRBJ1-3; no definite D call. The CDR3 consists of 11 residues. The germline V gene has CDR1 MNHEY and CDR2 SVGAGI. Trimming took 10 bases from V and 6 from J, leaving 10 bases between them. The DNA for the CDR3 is TGTGCCACCGACATCGAAAACACCATATATTTT. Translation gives CATDIENTIYF.

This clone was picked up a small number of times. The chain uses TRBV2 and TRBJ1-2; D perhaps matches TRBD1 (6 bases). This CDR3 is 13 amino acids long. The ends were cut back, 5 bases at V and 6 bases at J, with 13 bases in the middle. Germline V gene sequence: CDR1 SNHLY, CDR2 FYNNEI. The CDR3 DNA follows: TGTGCCAGCAGTCGGGCCGGGGGCGATGGCTACACCTTC. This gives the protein CASSRAGGDGYTF.

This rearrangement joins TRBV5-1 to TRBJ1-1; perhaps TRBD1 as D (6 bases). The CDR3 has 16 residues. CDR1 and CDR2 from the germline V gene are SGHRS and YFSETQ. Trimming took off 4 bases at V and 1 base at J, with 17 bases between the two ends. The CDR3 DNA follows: TGCGCCAGCAGCACCGGACAGCTGCGGAGGAACACTGAAGCTTTCTTT. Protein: CASSTGQLRRNTEAFF.

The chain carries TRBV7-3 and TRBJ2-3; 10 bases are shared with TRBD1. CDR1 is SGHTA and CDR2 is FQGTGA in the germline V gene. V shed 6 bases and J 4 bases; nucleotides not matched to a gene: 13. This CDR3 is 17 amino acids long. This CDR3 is CASRGGRGTGVPDTQYF. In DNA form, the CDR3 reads TGTGCCAGCAGGGGTGGGAGGGGGACAGGGGTCCCAGATACGCAGTATTTT. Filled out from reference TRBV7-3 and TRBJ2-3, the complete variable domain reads GAGVSQTPSNKVTEKGKYVELRCDPISGHTALYWYRQSLGQGPEFLIYFQGTGAADDSGLPNDRFFAVRPEGSVSTLKIQRTERGDSAVYLCASRGGRGTGVPDTQYFGPGTRLTVL.

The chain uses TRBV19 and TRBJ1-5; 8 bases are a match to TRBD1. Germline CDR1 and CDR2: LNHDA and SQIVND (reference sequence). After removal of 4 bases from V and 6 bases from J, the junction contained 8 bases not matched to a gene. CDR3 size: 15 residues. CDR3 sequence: CASSKPRQGIQPQHF. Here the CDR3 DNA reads TGTGCCAGTAGTAAGCCGCGACAGGGGATTCAGCCCCAGCATTTT.

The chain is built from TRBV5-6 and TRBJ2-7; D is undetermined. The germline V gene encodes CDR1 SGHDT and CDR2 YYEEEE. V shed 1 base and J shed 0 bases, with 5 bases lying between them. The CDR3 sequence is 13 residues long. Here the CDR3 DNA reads TGTGCCAGCAGCTTGCCGTCCTCCTACGAGCAGTACTTC. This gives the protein CASSLPSSYEQYF.

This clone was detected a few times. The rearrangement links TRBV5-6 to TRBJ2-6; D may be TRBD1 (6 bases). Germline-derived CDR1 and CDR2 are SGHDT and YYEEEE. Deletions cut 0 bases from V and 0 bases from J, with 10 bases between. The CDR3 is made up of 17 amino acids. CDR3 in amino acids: CASSLGQAYSGANVLTF. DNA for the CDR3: TGTGCCAGCAGCTTGGGACAGGCTTACTCTGGGGCCAACGTCCTGACTTTC.

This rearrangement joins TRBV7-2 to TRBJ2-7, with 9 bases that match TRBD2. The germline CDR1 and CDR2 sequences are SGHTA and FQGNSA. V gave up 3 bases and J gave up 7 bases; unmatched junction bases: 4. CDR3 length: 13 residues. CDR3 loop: CASSFSGSGEQYF. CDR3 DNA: TGTGCCAGCAGCTTTAGCGGGAGCGGGGAGCAGTACTTC.